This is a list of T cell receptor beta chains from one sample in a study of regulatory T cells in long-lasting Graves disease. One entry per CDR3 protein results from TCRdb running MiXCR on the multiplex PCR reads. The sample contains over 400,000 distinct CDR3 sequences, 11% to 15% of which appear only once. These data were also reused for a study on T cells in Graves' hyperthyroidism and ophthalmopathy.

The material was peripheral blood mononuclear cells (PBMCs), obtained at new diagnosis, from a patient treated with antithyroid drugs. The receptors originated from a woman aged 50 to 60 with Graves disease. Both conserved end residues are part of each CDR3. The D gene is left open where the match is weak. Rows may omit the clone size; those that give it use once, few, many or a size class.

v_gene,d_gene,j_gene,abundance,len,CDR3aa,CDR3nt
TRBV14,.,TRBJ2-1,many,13,CASSQSFGNEQFF,TGTGCCAGCAGCCAGAGTTTTGGGAATGAGCAGTTCTTC
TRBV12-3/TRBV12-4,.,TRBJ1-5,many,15,CASSEQGFSNQPQHF,TGTGCCAGCAGTGAACAAGGATTTAGCAATCAGCCCCAGCATTTT
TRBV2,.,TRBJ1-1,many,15,CASSILRDRPRIAFF,TGTGCCAGCAGTATCCTCCGGGACCGCCCGAGAATTGCTTTCTTT
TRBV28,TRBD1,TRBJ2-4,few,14,CASSIRDRRNIRYF,TGTGCCAGCAGTATACGGGACAGGAGAAACATTCGGTACTTC
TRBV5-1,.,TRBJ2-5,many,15,CASSLRDGAKETQYF,TGCGCCAGCAGCTTGCGAGATGGGGCCAAAGAGACCCAGTACTTC
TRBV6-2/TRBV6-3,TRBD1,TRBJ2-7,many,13,CATTGGQDYEQYF,TGTGCCACCACCGGGGGACAGGACTACGAGCAGTACTTC
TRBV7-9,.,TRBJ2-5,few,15,CASSITGGERETQYF,TGTGCCAGCAGCATAACAGGGGGGGAGAGGGAGACCCAGTACTTC
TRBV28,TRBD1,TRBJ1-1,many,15,CASRKGTDGNTEAFF,TGTGCCAGCAGAAAGGGGACAGACGGGAACACTGAAGCTTTCTTT
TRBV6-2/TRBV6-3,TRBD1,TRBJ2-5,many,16,CASETRGNRGRETQYF,TGTGCCAGCGAAACACGTGGTAACAGGGGGCGAGAGACCCAGTACTTC
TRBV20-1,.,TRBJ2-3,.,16,CSAREEAGVGTGTQYF,TGCAGTGCTAGAGAGGAAGCGGGAGTCGGGACAGGTACGCAGTATTTT
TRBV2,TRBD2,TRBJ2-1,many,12,CASSPTSGRPFF,TGTGCCAGCAGCCCAACTAGCGGGAGGCCGTTCTTC
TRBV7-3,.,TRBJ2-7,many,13,CASSLFAGYEQYF,TGTGCCAGCAGCTTGTTTGCGGGGTACGAGCAGTACTTC
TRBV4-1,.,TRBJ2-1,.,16,CASSTQQVDDYNEQFF,TGCGCCAGCAGCACTCAACAGGTCGATGATTACAATGAGCAGTTCTTC
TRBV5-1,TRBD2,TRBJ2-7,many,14,CASSLGLAVYEQYF,TGCGCCAGCAGCCTAGGACTAGCGGTCTACGAGCAGTACTTC
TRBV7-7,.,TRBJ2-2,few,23,CASSLAVDPGTAHTYANTGELFF,TGTGCTAGCAGCTTAGCGGTCGACCCCGGGACGGCACACACTTATGCCAACACCGGGGAGCTGTTTTTT
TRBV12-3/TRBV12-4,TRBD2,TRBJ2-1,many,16,CASRTGLAGVNNEQFF,TGTGCCAGCAGAACCGGACTAGCGGGAGTTAATAATGAGCAGTTCTTC
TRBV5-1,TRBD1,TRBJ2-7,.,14,CASSFRDRHYEQYF,TGCGCCAGCAGCTTCCGGGACAGGCATTACGAGCAGTACTTC
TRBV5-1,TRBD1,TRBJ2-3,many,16,CASSLPGQPSTDTQYF,TGCGCCAGCAGCTTGCCGGGACAGCCTAGCACAGATACGCAGTATTTT
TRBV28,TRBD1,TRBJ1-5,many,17,CASSLRATGWSNQPQHF,TGTGCCAGCAGTTTAAGGGCGACAGGGTGGAGCAATCAGCCCCAGCATTTT
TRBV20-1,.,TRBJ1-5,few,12,CSVTNSLQTQHF,TGCAGTGTTACGAATTCCTTGCAAACCCAGCATTTT
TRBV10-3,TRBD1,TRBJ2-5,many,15,CAIRMGQDIQETQYF,TGTGCCATCAGGATGGGACAGGACATCCAAGAGACCCAGTACTTC
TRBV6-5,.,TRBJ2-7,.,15,CASSYSLDSSYEQYF,TGTGCCAGCAGTTACTCTTTGGACAGCTCCTACGAGCAGTACTTC
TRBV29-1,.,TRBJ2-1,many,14,CSSPTGTRTNEQFF,TGCAGCTCACCAACCGGGACACGGACTAATGAGCAGTTCTTC
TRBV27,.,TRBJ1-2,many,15,CASSLYGLREGGYTF,TGTGCCAGCAGTTTATATGGCCTCAGGGAGGGTGGCTACACCTTC
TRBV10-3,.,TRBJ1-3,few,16,CAISGSAKVSGNTIYF,TGTGCCATCAGTGGGTCCGCGAAAGTATCTGGAAACACCATATATTTT
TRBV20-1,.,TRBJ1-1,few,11,CSALVNTEAFF,TGCAGTGCCCTGGTGAACACTGAAGCTTTCTTT
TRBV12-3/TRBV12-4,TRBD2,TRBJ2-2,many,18,CASSLSGRAEEDTGELFF,TGTGCCAGCAGTCTGAGCGGGAGGGCCGAGGAGGACACCGGGGAGCTGTTTTTT
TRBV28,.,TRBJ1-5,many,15,CASSPPGGNNQPQHF,TGTGCCAGCAGTCCCCCCGGTGGGAACAATCAGCCCCAGCATTTT
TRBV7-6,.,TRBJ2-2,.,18,CASSRLGSGASNTGELFF,TGTGCCAGCAGCCGATTGGGGTCAGGGGCGTCGAACACCGGGGAGCTGTTTTTT
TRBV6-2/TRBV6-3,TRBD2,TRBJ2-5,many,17,CASSEDRTSGIGETQYF,TGTGCCAGCAGTGAAGATAGGACTAGCGGGATTGGAGAGACCCAGTACTTC
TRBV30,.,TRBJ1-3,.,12,CACSSSGNTIYF,TGTGCCTGCAGTTCCTCTGGAAACACCATATATTTT
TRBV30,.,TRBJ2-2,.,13,CAWSVQDTGELFF,TGTGCCTGGAGTGTCCAGGACACCGGGGAGCTGTTTTTT
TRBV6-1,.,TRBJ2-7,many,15,CASSEGAGTSYEQYF,TGTGCCAGCAGTGAAGGGGCGGGCACCTCCTACGAGCAGTACTTC
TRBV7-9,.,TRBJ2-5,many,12,CASSPGDGTQYF,TGTGCCAGCAGCCCGGGGGACGGGACCCAGTACTTC
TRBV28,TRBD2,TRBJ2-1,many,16,CASSLYWTSSYNEQFF,TGTGCCAGCAGTTTATATTGGACTAGCTCCTACAATGAGCAGTTCTTC
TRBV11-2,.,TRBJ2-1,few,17,CASSRSRSQGPYNEQFF,TGTGCCAGCAGCCGAAGCCGCTCACAGGGTCCCTACAATGAGCAGTTCTTC